These 23 T cell receptor beta chains were all obtained from the same sample, sequenced in a study of blood T cell repertoires in COVID-19. The data were produced by immunoSEQ multiplex PCR, yet TCRdb's version contains in-frame clones alone and is incomplete. The table shows more than 300,000 clones, with almost 90% occurring only once. Sequencing was carried out using peripheral blood. These receptors came from a woman aged 40 to 49 with COVID-19, enrolled during active disease.

This chain uses TRBV7-8 with TRBJ2-5; 7 bases align to TRBD2. CDR1 SGHVS and CDR2 FQNEAQ come from the germline V gene. V was clipped by 8 bases and J by 2 bases; unmatched bases: 8. CDR3 length: 14 residues. This chain's CDR3 is CASEVGRRQETQYF. CDR3 bases: TGTGCCAGCGAAGTCGGGAGGAGGCAAGAGACCCAGTACTTC.

V is TRBV2 and J is TRBJ1-5, with D maybe TRBD1 (5 bases). The germline V and J ends were trimmed by 5 bases and 2 bases, with 7 bases remaining between them. This CDR3 contains 13 residues. Germline-derived CDR1 and CDR2 are SNHLY and FYNNEI. This CDR3 is CASSRGGNQPQHF. In DNA, the CDR3 is TGTGCCAGCAGTAGGGGCGGCAATCAGCCCCAGCATTTT.

Concerning this clone: Other nucleotide sequences from this sample produce the same CDR3. V and J are TRBV28 and TRBJ1-3; 7 nucleotides align to TRBD1. The CDR3 extends over 14 amino acids. Germline CDR1 and CDR2: MDHEN and SYDVKM. V gave up 6 bases and J gave up 2 bases; unmatched junction bases: 4. DNA for the CDR3: TGTGCCAGCAGCTTACAGGGGACTGGAAACACCATATATTTT. This gives the protein CASSLQGTGNTIYF.

This sequence joins TRBV19 and TRBJ1-1; the D is unclear. This CDR3 comprises 13 residues. V dropped 3 bases and J dropped 1 base, with 6 bases sitting between them. CDR1 is LNHDA, CDR2 SQIVND, per germline (reference sequence). The CDR3 DNA reads as TGTGCCAGTAGTATTACAGAGAACACTGAAGCTTTCTTT. As protein: CASSITENTEAFF. Full variable domain (rest looked up from reference TRBV19 and TRBJ1-1): DGGITQSPKYLFRKEGQNVTLSCEQNLNHDAMYWYRQDPGQGLRLIYYSQIVNDFQKGDIAEGYSVSREKKESFPLTVTSAQKNPTAFYLCASSITENTEAFFGQGTRLTVV.

J is TRBJ1-1 and V is TRBV18, with TRBD1 identical over 9 bases. This CDR3 is built from 15 residues. J gave up 7 bases and V 3 bases, and 9 bases lay outside the gene matches. Germline CDR1 and CDR2: KGHSH and LQKENI. Here the CDR3 DNA reads TGTGCCAGCTCACCCCCGGGACAGGGAACCCTTGAAGCTTTCTTT. It codes for CASSPPGQGTLEAFF.

CDR3 bases: TGTGCCAGCAGCTTATTGCAGGGCCAATCGGCTTTCTTT. Encoded protein: CASSLLQGQSAFF. The V gene is TRBV7-9, the J gene TRBJ1-1, with D possibly being TRBD1 (5 bases). Germline V gene data show CDR1 as SEHNR and CDR2 as FQNEAQ (reference sequence). V was cut by 2 bases and J by 11 bases, with 15 bases left in between. The CDR3 extends over 13 amino acids.

This clone was seen a few times. The germline gene is not matched at one end of the junction; a read error may be the cause. The chain joins TRBV5-6 to TRBJ2-4, with TRBD1 identical over 9 bases. Germline CDR1 and CDR2: SGHDT and YYEEEE. The length of the CDR3 is 14 residues. Here the CDR3 reads CASSLDPRDRVWNF. The CDR3 bases are TGTGCCAGCAGCTTGGATCCCCGGGACAGGGTTTGGAACTTC.

V gene TRBV6-4 combines with J gene TRBJ2-3; 9 positions agree with TRBD2. Germline loops: CDR1 MRHNA, CDR2 SNTAGT. The trim removed 11 bases at V and 0 bases at J, leaving 12 bases unmatched. The CDR3 contains 16 residues. This CDR3 reads CARNPLAGRSTDTQYF. CDR3 nucleotides: TGTGCCCGCAATCCTCTAGCGGGAAGGAGCACAGATACGCAGTATTTT.

This clone appeared a single time. The V call is TRBV5-4, the J call TRBJ2-5; 7 nucleotides line up with TRBD1. Trimming at V came to 7 bases and at J to 2 bases, leaving 5 bases not matched to a gene. The CDR3 length is 13 residues. Germline values: CDR1 SGHNT, CDR2 YYREEE (reference sequence). The CDR3 here is CASSTGKQETQYF. DNA for the CDR3: TGTGCCAGCTCGACAGGGAAACAAGAGACCCAGTACTTC.

The chain couples TRBV5-4 to TRBJ1-6, with 7 bases lining up with TRBD1. Trimming removed 5 bases from V and 5 bases from J; junction bases left unmatched: 7. The CDR3 length is 15 residues. The germline V gene has CDR1 SGHNT and CDR2 YYREEE (reference sequence). The CDR3 spells CASSVPGQNNSPLHF. The DNA for the CDR3 is TGTGCCAGCAGTGTCCCGGGACAGAATAATTCACCCCTCCACTTT.

The chain couples TRBV14 to TRBJ2-1; possibly TRBD2 for D (6 bases). The CDR3 is 14 amino acids. V lost 6 bases to trimming and J lost 4 bases, with 13 bases between them. Germline V gene data show CDR1 as SGHDN and CDR2 as FVKESK. CDR3 protein: CASRAGLSYNEQFF. In nucleotides, the CDR3 is TGTGCCAGCAGGGCGGGACTGAGTTACAATGAGCAGTTCTTC. Filled out from reference TRBV14 and TRBJ2-1, the complete variable domain reads EAGVTQFPSHSVIEKGQTVTLRCDPISGHDNLYWYRRVMGKEIKFLLHFVKESKQDESGMPNNRFLAERTGGTYSTLKVQPAELEDSGVYFCASRAGLSYNEQFFGPGTRLTVL.

The V call is TRBV5-6, the J call TRBJ1-2; TRBD1 aligns across 10 bases. J gave up 4 bases and V 4 bases, and 13 bases lay outside the gene matches. The CDR3 runs 17 residues. Germline assignment: CDR1 SGHDT and CDR2 YYEEEE. The CDR3 DNA follows: TGTGCCAGCAGCAAATCCGGGACAGGGGAACGGGTCTATGGCTACACCTTC. It encodes CASSKSGTGERVYGYTF.

This clone was counted a single time. The CDR3 region has the DNA TGTGCCAGCAGCTTAGGAAGCGGAACTGGGGCCAACGTCCTGACTTTC. Its protein is CASSLGSGTGANVLTF. J is TRBJ2-6 and V is TRBV7-2, with D maybe TRBD2 (5 bases). CDR3 length equals 16 residues. CDR1 and CDR2 from the germline V gene are SGHTA and FQGNSA. V was trimmed by 1 base and J by 2 bases, leaving 9 bases between them.

The rearrangement links TRBV10-2 to TRBJ2-1; D is perhaps TRBD2 (5 bases). CDR1 WSHSY and CDR2 SAAADI come from the germline V gene. V shed 2 bases and J shed 2 bases, with 13 bases lying between them. The CDR3 totals 16 residues. The CDR3 spells CASSEMGRRPYNEQFF. The CDR3 DNA is TGCGCCAGCAGTGAGATGGGCCGGAGGCCCTACAATGAGCAGTTCTTC.

The gene calls are TRBV9 and TRBJ1-4, with unresolved D. V was shortened by 4 bases and J by 0 bases, with 7 bases between the two germline ends. Germline-derived CDR1 and CDR2 are SGDLS and YYNGEE. The CDR3 has 14 amino acids. CDR3 region: CASSTGTTNEKLFF. DNA of the CDR3: TGTGCCAGCAGCACCGGGACAACTAATGAAAAACTGTTTTTT. Full variable domain (outside the CDR3, taken from reference TRBV9 and TRBJ1-4): DSGVTQTPKHLITATGQRVTLRCSPRSGDLSVYWYQQSLDQGLQFLIQYYNGEERAKGNILERFSAQQFPDLHSELNLSSLELGDSALYFCASSTGTTNEKLFFGSGTQLSVL.

In this sample, this clone turned up once. The chain employs TRBV6-4 and TRBJ2-2; 11 nucleotides match TRBD2. Germline CDR1 reads MRHNA; CDR2 reads SNTAGT. V lost 4 bases, J lost 5 bases, and 6 bases stayed unmatched. This CDR3 spans 16 amino acids. The CDR3 loop reads CASSALAGGRTGELFF. The CDR3 bases are TGTGCCAGCAGTGCCCTAGCGGGGGGACGGACCGGGGAGCTGTTTTTT.

This chain uses TRBV6-2 or TRBV6-3 with TRBJ2-5, with TRBD1 identical over 9 bases. The junction had 9 bases not matched to a gene; V was cut back by 6 bases and J by 4 bases. CDR3 length: 15 residues. Germline V CDR1 and CDR2: MNHEY, SVGEGT. CDR3 DNA: TGTGCCAGCAGCCGAACCGGGACAGGGAGAGAGACCCAGTACTTC. The encoded protein is CASSRTGTGRETQYF.

The rearrangement joins TRBV6-5 to TRBJ1-1, with D perhaps matching TRBD1 (5 bases). The CDR3 totals 12 residues. Germline-derived CDR1 and CDR2 are MNHEY and SVGAGI. Trimming shortened V by 8 bases and J by 6 bases, and 13 bases separated the two germline ends. The CDR3 is CASGGIVAEAFF. DNA of the CDR3: TGTGCCAGCGGGGGGATCGTAGCTGAAGCTTTCTTT.

This clone was seen a single time. J is TRBJ2-1 and V is TRBV6-2 or TRBV6-3; 15 nucleotides align to TRBD2. With V trimmed by 3 bases and J by 12 bases, 6 bases remained unmatched. CDR1 and CDR2 from the germline V gene are MNHEY and SVGEGT. This CDR3 comprises 15 residues. The CDR3 spells CASSYGLAGGKGQFF. The CDR3 region has the DNA TGTGCCAGCAGTTATGGACTAGCGGGAGGGAAGGGGCAGTTCTTC.

The chain couples TRBV5-4 to TRBJ2-1, with 9 positions matching TRBD1. The CDR3 length is 15 residues. Germline CDR1 SGHNT, CDR2 YYREEE (reference sequence). The V and J ends lost 0 bases and 8 bases, in that order; junction bases with no gene match: 6. The CDR3 region is CASSLGGQGSDEQFF. The CDR3 DNA follows: TGTGCCAGCAGCTTGGGAGGACAGGGGTCCGATGAGCAGTTCTTC.

This chain joins TRBV29-1 and TRBJ2-7; the match to TRBD1 covers 8 bases. Germline lookup yields CDR1 SQVTM and CDR2 ANQGSEA. This CDR3 spans 12 amino acids. The trim removed 6 bases at V and 5 bases at J, leaving 6 bases unmatched. CDR3 DNA: TGCAGCGTGGGGGACAGGCGGAACGAGCAGTACTTC. As protein: CSVGDRRNEQYF.

The J gene is TRBJ2-3, the V gene TRBV5-5; D is unclear. V was trimmed by 0 bases and J by 1 base, leaving 6 bases between them. In germline, CDR1 is SGHKS, CDR2 YYEKEE (reference sequence). CDR3 size: 14 residues. The CDR3 DNA reads TGTGCCAGCAGCTTGGGGGCAGGCACAGATACGCAGTATTTT. Its protein product is CASSLGAGTDTQYF.

The chain combines TRBV7-8 with TRBJ2-7; D is ambiguous. The CDR3 extends over 14 amino acids. Trimming removed 1 base from V and 0 bases from J, with 7 bases in between. Germline CDR1 reads SGHVS; CDR2 reads FQNEAQ. The CDR3: CASSLVRNSYEQYF. CDR3 nucleotides: TGTGCCAGCAGCTTAGTGCGGAACTCCTACGAGCAGTACTTC.